Presented here are 30 T cell receptor beta chains from one specimen sequenced in a study of early T cells in non-severe SARS-CoV-2 infection. TCRdb ran MiXCR on the 5' RACE reads and lists one entry per CDR3 protein. The sample includes more than 65,000 distinct CDR3 sequences, 4.6% of them seen just once. This sample comprised whole blood, obtained at baseline. These receptors all come from an adult who was a healthcare worker with PCR-confirmed SARS-CoV-2 infection or an uninfected control (not recorded which). The donor label of this sample is uncertain.

This clonotype was observed a few times. The gene calls are TRBV7-2 and TRBJ1-4; no clear D. Germline loops: CDR1 SGHTA, CDR2 FQGNSA. This CDR3 spans 14 amino acids. The V gene lost 4 bases and the J gene lost 7 bases, with 13 bases spanning the gap. CDR3 in DNA: TGTGCCAGCAGCTCCCAGCCGGGCAGTGAAAAACTGTTTTTT. This encodes CASSSQPGSEKLFF.

This clonotype was counted only a few times. The chain carries TRBV11-2 and TRBJ1-2; tentative D call: TRBD1 (5 bases). Germline assignment: CDR1 SGHAT and CDR2 FQNNGV. Trimming took off 5 bases at V and 3 bases at J, with 19 bases between the two ends. This CDR3 region has 16 residues. CDR3 DNA sequence: TGTGCCAGCAGCAACCGCGGGGGACTTTCTCACTATGGCTACACCTTC. Translating it yields CASSNRGGLSHYGYTF.

The chain carries TRBV10-2 and TRBJ2-2, with 7 bases aligning to TRBD1. With 6 bases clipped from V and 2 bases from J, the junction kept 6 bases outside the gene matches. The CDR3 contains 15 residues. Germline V lookup: CDR1 WSHSY, CDR2 SAAADI. CDR3 amino acids: CASRRDRSNTGELFF. The CDR3 DNA reads TGCGCCAGCAGAAGGGACAGAAGTAACACCGGGGAGCTGTTTTTT.

This clonotype was seen more than once but under ten times. The V gene is TRBV29-1, the J gene TRBJ2-1; TRBD2 is a possible D gene (6 bases). This CDR3 region has 12 residues. The germline CDR1 and CDR2 sequences are SQVTM and ANQGSEA. The V end was cut by 3 bases, the J end by 13 bases, with 16 bases between. DNA of the CDR3: TGCAGCGTTGAGGAGGGGTCGGGTCTACAGTTCTTC. This sequence encodes CSVEEGSGLQFF.

In this sample, this clonotype turned up a few times. The chain is built from TRBV20-1 and TRBJ2-1, with D possibly being TRBD2 (5 bases). CDR3 length equals 16 residues. V shed 5 bases and J shed 7 bases, with 24 bases lying between them. The germline V gene encodes CDR1 DFQATT and CDR2 SNEGSKA (reference sequence). CDR3 bases: TGCAGTGCTGACCCGAACCGGGAACAGCAGTTTAATGAGCAGTTCTTC. Protein sequence: CSADPNREQQFNEQFF.

The V call is TRBV6-4, the J call TRBJ2-3, with D perhaps TRBD2 (5 bases). Germline V gives CDR1 MRHNA, CDR2 SNTAGT. The CDR3 contains 14 residues. V was clipped by 7 bases and J by 0 bases, with 11 bases between them. CDR3 DNA: TGTGCCAGCACCAGCGAGGGTAGCACAGATACGCAGTATTTT. It translates to CASTSEGSTDTQYF.

The V call is TRBV6-6, the J call TRBJ1-2; TRBD1 agrees at 8 bases. The CDR3 loop spans 14 amino acids. J gave up 4 bases and V 2 bases, and 3 bases lay outside the gene matches. CDR1 is MNHNY, CDR2 SVGAGI, per germline (reference sequence). CDR3 region: CASSYATGVYGYTF. Here the CDR3 DNA reads TGTGCCAGCAGTTACGCGACAGGGGTCTATGGCTACACCTTC.

This clonotype was seen many times. The chain recombines TRBV20-1 with TRBJ2-7, with 11 nucleotides matching TRBD2. V trimming: 6 bases; J trimming: 1 base; junction bases outside the gene matches: 8. Germline lookup yields CDR1 DFQATT and CDR2 SNEGSKA (reference sequence). The CDR3 totals 15 residues. CDR3 sequence (DNA): TGCAGTGCCCAAAATCTAGCGGGGGGATCCTACGAGCAGTACTTC. Protein product: CSAQNLAGGSYEQYF.

The chain employs TRBV28 and TRBJ2-1, with a possible D match to TRBD1 (5 bases). V was clipped by 1 base and J by 10 bases, with 14 bases between them. This CDR3 has 14 residues. Per the germline V gene, CDR1 is MDHEN and CDR2 is SYDVKM. CDR3 sequence: CASSLLAGIREQFF. CDR3 DNA: TGTGCCAGCAGTTTATTGGCAGGGATAAGGGAGCAGTTCTTC.

V usage is TRBV9 and J usage is TRBJ2-2, with D perhaps matching TRBD2 (5 bases). In germline, CDR1 is SGDLS, CDR2 YYNGEE. V lost 1 base and J lost 4, with 14 bases in between. CDR3 size: 16 residues. The chain's CDR3 is CASSVSNPRVTGELFF. In nucleotides, the CDR3 is TGTGCCAGCAGCGTATCCAACCCGAGGGTCACCGGGGAGCTGTTTTTT.

The chain carries TRBV7-2 and TRBJ1-2; D uncertain. The CDR3 spans 14 residues. Trimming pared 0 bases from V and 8 bases from J, leaving 13 bases between. Germline CDR1 is SGHTA and CDR2 is FQGNSA. CDR3 region: CASSLATRQEGYTF. The CDR3 bases are TGTGCCAGCAGCTTAGCGACGCGACAAGAGGGCTACACCTTC.

This clonotype was counted ten times or more. The rearrangement joins TRBV18 to TRBJ1-1; D is perhaps TRBD1 (5 bases). CDR1 and CDR2 from the germline V gene are KGHSH and LQKENI. V shed 4 bases and J shed 3 bases, with 12 bases lying between them. This CDR3 contains 14 residues. In DNA, the CDR3 is TGTGCCAGCTCACAAAGCCAGGGTCACACTGAAGCTTTCTTT. This gives the protein CASSQSQGHTEAFF.

This clonotype was observed a few times. The chain combines TRBV18 with TRBJ1-3, with D uncertain. Germline CDR1 and CDR2: KGHSH and LQKENI. The CDR3 has 12 residues. Between the trimmed V and J ends, which lost 11 bases and 0 bases, there was a span of 8 bases. The CDR3 nucleotides read TGTGCCGCAGGTCTCTCTGGAAACACCATATATTTT. Translating it yields CAAGLSGNTIYF.

This clonotype came up many times. The junction differs from germline at one of its ends, possibly a read error. The genes are TRBV7-6 and TRBJ1-3, with D perhaps TRBD1 (5 bases). This CDR3 spans 15 amino acids. The germline CDR1 and CDR2 sequences are SGHVS and FNYEAQ. The chain's CDR3 is CASRLGEGGGNTIYF. As DNA, the CDR3 is TGTGCCAGCAGGTTAGGGGAAGGCGGAGGAAACACCATATATTTT. The full variable domain, rest sourced from reference TRBV7-6 and TRBJ1-3, is GAGVSQSPRYKVTKRGQDVALRCDPISGHVSLYWYRQALGQGPEFLTYFNYEAQQDKSGLPNDRFSAERPEGSISTLTIQRTEQRDSAMYRCASRLGEGGGNTIYFGEGSWLTVV.

This clonotype was seen many times. The gene calls are TRBV7-6 and TRBJ2-3, with TRBD1 matching over 8 bases. In germline, CDR1 is SGHVS, CDR2 FNYEAQ. V was clipped by 1 base and J by 3 bases; unmatched bases: 3. The CDR3 has 15 amino acids. Here the CDR3 reads CASSLEWTGTDTQYF. CDR3 bases: TGTGCCAGCAGCTTAGAGTGGACAGGGACAGATACGCAGTATTTT.

The J gene is TRBJ1-2, the V gene TRBV3-1; tentatively, D is TRBD1 (5 bases). V dropped 4 bases and J dropped 6 bases, with 12 bases sitting between them. The CDR3 is 13 residues long. Germline V gene sequence: CDR1 LGHDT, CDR2 YNNKEL (reference sequence). The CDR3 loop reads CASSRQGTHGYTF. The CDR3 DNA sequence: TGTGCCAGCAGCCGGCAGGGAACGCATGGCTACACCTTC.

This clonotype was counted at least ten times. V usage is TRBV12-3 or TRBV12-4 and J usage is TRBJ2-7; 9 bases fit TRBD1. The CDR3 spans 13 residues. V lost 6 bases to trimming and J lost 6 bases; unmatched junction nucleotides: 6. The CDR3 DNA is TGTGCCAGCAGACGTGAACAGGGGGCCGAGCAGTACTTC. It is translated as CASRREQGAEQYF.

The genes are TRBV20-1 and TRBJ2-1; 11 nucleotides match TRBD2. This CDR3 contains 15 residues. Germline loops: CDR1 DFQATT, CDR2 SNEGSKA (reference sequence). V shed 4 bases and J 7 bases; nucleotides not matched to a gene: 9. The CDR3 DNA reads TGCAGTGCTATTCGACTAGCGGGGCTAGGGAATGAGCAGTTCTTC. Translating gives CSAIRLAGLGNEQFF.

The chain has TRBV6-5 and TRBJ2-2; possible D gene TRBD2, 6 bases. In germline, CDR1 is MNHEY, CDR2 SVGAGI. The CDR3 contains 14 residues. Trimming took off 4 bases at V and 10 bases at J, with 16 bases between the two ends. The CDR3 DNA is TGTGCCAGCAGTTTTGGGACTCGCCGCGCGGAGCTGTTTTTT. This translates into CASSFGTRRAELFF.

This clonotype was observed a handful of times. A read error may produce the germline difference seen at one junction end. CDR3 DNA sequence: TGTGCCGGCAGTCGGACAGATGGCCATCAGCCCCAGCATTTT. Its translation is CAGSRTDGHQPQHF. V gene TRBV12-3 or TRBV12-4 combines with J gene TRBJ1-5, with a possible D match to TRBD1 (6 bases). This CDR3 is built from 14 residues.

This clonotype was seen many times. Here the CDR3 DNA reads TGTGCCAGCAGCCACCTACCTGCAGCAGCGGGGGGGCAAGGAGAGACCCAGTACTTC. Protein: CASSHLPAAAGGQGETQYF. The genes are TRBV6-6 and TRBJ2-5; 10 bases align to TRBD2. The CDR3 has 19 residues. Losses at the gene ends were 6 bases for V and 4 bases for J; bases not matched to a gene: 20. Germline values: CDR1 MNHNY, CDR2 SVGAGI (reference sequence).

This clonotype was counted at least ten times. This sequence joins TRBV20-1 and TRBJ2-1, with TRBD2 matching 11 bases. CDR1 and CDR2 (germline): DFQATT, SNEGSKA (reference sequence). V lost 6 bases and J lost 9; bases outside the gene matches: 13. The CDR3 is 15 amino acids. The chain's CDR3 is CSAHTPTSGVGEQFF. Here the CDR3 DNA reads TGCAGTGCCCATACCCCGACTAGCGGGGTGGGTGAGCAGTTCTTC.

The sample holds many counts of this clonotype. This chain's CDR3 is CSARTTSGFSYEQYF. In DNA form, the CDR3 reads TGCAGTGCTAGAACGACTAGCGGGTTCTCCTACGAGCAGTACTTC. The gene calls are TRBV20-1 and TRBJ2-7, with TRBD2 identical over 10 bases. V lost 2 bases and J lost 0; bases outside the gene matches: 4. There are 15 residues in the CDR3. Per germline, CDR1 DFQATT and CDR2 SNEGSKA (reference sequence).

The rearrangement links TRBV29-1 to TRBJ2-5, with D maybe TRBD1 (5 bases). V was shortened by 7 bases and J by 0 bases, with 12 bases between the two germline ends. The CDR3 sequence is 13 residues long. The germline V gene has CDR1 SQVTM and CDR2 ANQGSEA. CDR3 protein: CSGATVYQETQYF. DNA of the CDR3: TGCAGCGGTGCGACAGTCTACCAAGAGACCCAGTACTTC.

The chain employs TRBV28 and TRBJ2-7, with TRBD1 matching 10 bases. V gave up 5 bases and J gave up 6 bases; unmatched junction bases: 10. Looked up from germline, CDR1 is MDHEN and CDR2 is SYDVKM. CDR3 length: 15 amino acids. CDR3 region: CASSAGDRGRFEQYF. Here the CDR3 DNA reads TGTGCCAGCAGTGCAGGCGACAGGGGGCGGTTCGAGCAGTACTTC.

This clonotype was seen ten or more times. This chain links TRBV12-3 or TRBV12-4 with TRBJ1-2; the match to TRBD1 covers 9 bases. J lost 7 bases, V lost 6 bases, and 9 bases had no gene match. The CDR3 is 14 amino acids. Here the CDR3 DNA reads TGTGCCAGCAGGACCCGACAGGGGGATGGTGGCTACACCTTC. Translated, it gives CASRTRQGDGGYTF.

This clonotype was seen at least ten times. In DNA, the CDR3 is TGTGCCAGCAGCATCGGGACGGAGGGGTCTTCCTCCACCTTC. Translating gives CASSIGTEGSSSTF. The chain joins TRBV28 to TRBJ1-2; perhaps TRBD1 as D (5 bases). The CDR3 length is 14 residues. Trimming took 6 bases from V and 13 from J, leaving 24 bases between them. Germline CDR1 is MDHEN and CDR2 is SYDVKM.

The chain links TRBV29-1 to TRBJ1-5; D might be TRBD1 (6 bases). The CDR3 is made up of 13 amino acids. Trimming stripped 4 bases from V and 7 bases from J, with 14 bases between. CDR1 is SQVTM, CDR2 ANQGSEA, per germline. In DNA, the CDR3 is TGCAGCGTTGGCCTGGTTCAGGGGCAGCCCCAGCATTTT. It is translated as CSVGLVQGQPQHF.

The table lists this clonotype with a few counts. The chain carries TRBV5-1 and TRBJ1-1; D is undetermined. The germline V gene has CDR1 SGHRS and CDR2 YFSETQ. Deletions cut 0 bases from V and 6 bases from J, with 9 bases between. The CDR3 consists of 13 residues. CDR3 region: CASSLGQTAEAFF. The CDR3 nucleotides read TGCGCCAGCAGCTTGGGGCAGACGGCTGAAGCTTTCTTT.

This clonotype has ten or more counts. The chain has TRBV11-2 and TRBJ1-1, with TRBD1 matching 9 bases. CDR3 size: 18 residues. Trimming at V came to 5 bases and at J to 0 bases, leaving 13 bases not matched to a gene. The germline gives CDR1 SGHAT, CDR2 FQNNGV. CDR3 bases: TGTGCCAGCAGCCCTCTGCCCGGGACAGGGATGGTGAACACTGAAGCTTTCTTT. Its translation is CASSPLPGTGMVNTEAFF.